The 31 T cell receptor beta chains given below trace back to one sample, sequenced in a study of identical twins. TCRdb analysed the 5' RACE reads with MiXCR anew, one entry per CDR3 protein. The table records approximately 890,000 distinct CDR3 sequences, about 12% of them present only once. The sample also formed part of further work on yellow fever vaccine responses in identical twins.

Specimen: PBMCs. The receptors shown here come from a woman in her late teens or twenties in good health.

V is TRBV5-8 and J is TRBJ2-5; D perhaps matches TRBD2 (5 bases). The CDR3 has 16 amino acids. Trimming cost V 8 bases and J 1 base, with 21 bases left between them. Germline loops: CDR1 SGHTS, CDR2 YDEGEE. The CDR3 sequence is CASRNLGAAAQETQYF. The CDR3 nucleotides are TGTGCCAGTAGAAATTTGGGAGCGGCAGCCCAAGAGACCCAGTACTTC.

The rearrangement joins TRBV5-5 to TRBJ2-5, with D possibly being TRBD1 (5 bases). Per the germline V gene, CDR1 is SGHKS and CDR2 is YYEKEE (reference sequence). The CDR3 sequence is 15 residues long. V lost 4 bases, J lost 3 bases, and 16 bases lay in between. This chain's CDR3 is CASSLGAGTKETQYF. Written as DNA, the CDR3 is TGTGCCAGCAGCCTTGGGGCAGGTACTAAAGAGACCCAGTACTTC.

The chain carries TRBV29-1 and TRBJ2-7; TRBD1 is a possible D gene (6 bases). The V end lost 4 bases, the J end lost 1 base, and 11 bases lay between the germline ends. Germline CDR1 SQVTM, CDR2 ANQGSEA. The CDR3 runs to 13 residues. CDR3 loop: CSVVRDTSYEQYF. The CDR3 DNA is TGCAGCGTTGTCCGGGACACTTCCTACGAGCAGTACTTC.

This chain connects TRBV7-3 to TRBJ2-1; TRBD2 might be the D (5 bases). CDR3 length: 15 residues. Trimming left V 5 bases short and J 2 bases short, with 13 bases between. Germline CDR1 SGHTA, CDR2 FQGTGA. CDR3 bases: TGTGCCAGCAGCCAAAGCGGACCCACCTACAATGAGCAGTTCTTC. Protein sequence: CASSQSGPTYNEQFF. Looking up the rest from reference TRBV7-3 and TRBJ2-1 gives the full variable domain: GAGVSQTPSNKVTEKGKYVELRCDPISGHTALYWYRQSLGQGPEFLIYFQGTGAADDSGLPNDRFFAVRPEGSVSTLKIQRTERGDSAVYLCASSQSGPTYNEQFFGPGTRLTVL.

V usage is TRBV21-1 and J usage is TRBJ2-7; the table's D gene call, TRBD1, was not cross checked with the DNA. TRBV21-1 is termed a pseudogene. CDR3 size: 20 residues. The CDR3 loop is CASSQAGKPKPPPRWYEQYF. The CDR3 bases are TGTGCCAGCAGCCAAGCGGGGAAGCCGAAACCCCCACCACGTTGGTACGAGCAGTACTTC.

CDR3 bases: TGTGCCAGCAGCCCTACCCGAGGGTACGAGGAAGCTTTCTTT. Its translation: CASSPTRGYEEAFF. The V and J genes are TRBV7-9 and TRBJ1-1, with D unresolved. Trimming removed 5 bases from V and 8 bases from J, with 18 bases in between. The germline V gene encodes CDR1 SEHNR and CDR2 FQNEAQ (reference sequence). This CDR3 comprises 14 residues. Full variable domain (rest looked up from reference TRBV7-9 and TRBJ1-1): DTGVSQNPRHKITKRGQNVTFRCDPISEHNRLYWYRQTLGQGPEFLTYFQNEAQLEKSRLLSDRFSAERPKGSFSTLEIQRTEQGDSAMYLCASSPTRGYEEAFFGQGTRLTVV.

The J gene is TRBJ2-4, the V gene TRBV5-1, with TRBD2 as a possible D gene (6 bases). V was cut by 2 bases and J by 3 bases, with 9 bases left in between. CDR3 length equals 14 residues. CDR1 is SGHRS and CDR2 is YFSETQ in the germline V gene. The CDR3 reads CASSLPGSKNIQYF. CDR3 coding DNA: TGCGCCAGCAGCTTACCCGGGAGCAAAAACATTCAGTACTTC.

This clonotype has just a few counts. The gene calls are TRBV6-1 and TRBJ2-1; 8 bases map to TRBD2. The germline V gene has CDR1 MNHNS and CDR2 SASEGT. The CDR3 spans 18 residues. V dropped 7 bases and J dropped 0; count of bases not matched to a gene: 14. The CDR3 nucleotides read TGTGCCAGCACCAGCGGGAGAAGATCGTCGATCTCCTACAATGAGCAGTTCTTC. Translation gives CASTSGRRSSISYNEQFF.

The gene calls are TRBV15 and TRBJ2-3, with 7 bases lining up with TRBD2. CDR1 and CDR2 from the germline V gene are LNHNV and YYDKDF (reference sequence). CDR3 size: 14 residues. With V trimmed by 0 bases and J by 4 bases, 1 base remained unmatched. The CDR3 sequence is CATSRDRGADTQYF. DNA of the CDR3: TGTGCCACCAGCAGAGATCGGGGGGCAGATACGCAGTATTTT.

This clonotype was counted between two and nine times. The V call is TRBV6-5, the J call TRBJ2-5, with 7 bases aligning to TRBD1. The germline V gene has CDR1 MNHEY and CDR2 SVGAGI. The length of the CDR3 is 16 residues. The junction had 12 bases not matched to a gene; V was cut back by 0 bases and J by 8 bases. CDR3: CASSYSNSRDSGTQYF. The CDR3 DNA follows: TGTGCCAGCAGTTACTCTAACTCCCGGGACAGCGGAACCCAGTACTTC.

This clonotype was found many times. This sequence joins TRBV4-1 and TRBJ2-1; D is ambiguous. Trimming removed 0 bases at V and 7 bases at J, with 10 bases between. Germline CDR1 MGHRA, CDR2 YSYEKL. The CDR3 extends over 14 amino acids. The CDR3 loop reads CASSQDAGQNEQFF. DNA of the CDR3: TGCGCCAGCAGCCAAGATGCCGGGCAGAATGAGCAGTTCTTC.

This clonotype has a count of ten or more. This sequence joins TRBV3-1 and TRBJ1-1; no clear D. V was clipped by 2 bases and J by 1 base, with 14 bases between them. The germline gives CDR1 LGHDT, CDR2 YNNKEL (reference sequence). CDR3 length: 16 amino acids. The DNA of the CDR3 is TGTGCCAGCAGCCAACAACTCCGGAATAAGAACACTGAAGCTTTCTTT. It codes for CASSQQLRNKNTEAFF.

V gene TRBV18 combines with J gene TRBJ2-7, with 8 bases that match TRBD1. Germline lookup yields CDR1 KGHSH and CDR2 LQKENI. J gave up 3 bases and V 5 bases, and 9 bases lay outside the gene matches. The CDR3 spans 15 residues. The CDR3 region has the DNA TGTGCCAGCTCATCACTGGGACAGGCAAACTACGAGCAGTACGTC. The encoded protein is CASSSLGQANYEQYV.

The chain couples TRBV15 to TRBJ2-5; D might be TRBD2 (5 bases). The germline V gene has CDR1 LNHNV and CDR2 YYDKDF (reference sequence). The CDR3 loop spans 15 amino acids. Between the trimmed V and J ends, which lost 2 bases and 2 bases, there was a span of 12 bases. The CDR3 sequence is CATSRQAGIQETQYF. CDR3 DNA sequence: TGTGCCACCAGCAGACAGGCGGGTATACAAGAGACCCAGTACTTC.

This clonotype has just a few counts. The chain employs TRBV15 and TRBJ2-7; D not certain. Germline assignment: CDR1 LNHNV and CDR2 YYDKDF (reference sequence). V gave up 0 bases and J gave up 0 bases, with 6 bases separating them. The CDR3 is 14 amino acids. The CDR3 DNA sequence: TGTGCCACCAGCAGAGATCGCGCCTCCTACGAGCAGTACTTC. It translates to CATSRDRASYEQYF. The full variable domain, in which reference TRBV15 and TRBJ2-7 provide the parts outside the CDR3, is DAMVIQNPRYQVTQFGKPVTLSCSQTLNHNVMYWYQQKSSQAPKLLFHYYDKDFNNEADTPDNFQSRRPNTSFCFLDIRSPGLGDTAMYLCATSRDRASYEQYFGPGTRLTVT.

This clonotype showed up just a few times. V and J are TRBV10-3 and TRBJ1-4; D ambiguous. Trimming took off 0 bases at V and 3 bases at J, with 8 bases between the two ends. The V gene's germline CDR1 is ENHRY and CDR2 SYGVKD. The CDR3 runs to 15 residues. CDR3 bases: TGTGCCATCAGTGAGTCCGCAGCTTCTAATGAAAAACTGTTTTTT. Translating gives CAISESAASNEKLFF.

The chain uses TRBV7-8 and TRBJ2-7; the D gene is possibly TRBD2 (5 bases). Germline V gene sequence: CDR1 SGHVS, CDR2 FQNEAQ. V lost 2 bases, J lost 1 base, and 6 bases lay in between. The CDR3 is 13 residues long. DNA of the CDR3: TGTGCCAGCAGCTTAATAGCGTCCTACGAGCAGTACGTC. This encodes CASSLIASYEQYV.

V usage is TRBV3-1 and J usage is TRBJ2-7; TRBD1 aligns across 7 bases. The CDR3 is 16 amino acids. V lost 1 base and J lost 5; bases outside the gene matches: 11. Germline values: CDR1 LGHDT, CDR2 YNNKEL (reference sequence). CDR3 coding DNA: TGTGCCAGCAGCCAAGTCGGGACAGCCTCAGGGGACGAGCAGTACTTC. This gives the protein CASSQVGTASGDEQYF.

The rearrangement joins TRBV12-3 or TRBV12-4 to TRBJ1-1; unclear D gene. Trimming shortened V by 2 bases and J by 3 bases, and 7 bases separated the two germline ends. The CDR3 is 13 residues long. CDR3 sequence (DNA): TGTGCCAGCAGTTTAAAGTCTGACACTGAAGCTTTCTTT. It specifies CASSLKSDTEAFF.

The chain carries TRBV28 and TRBJ2-1, with a tentative D call TRBD1 (5 bases). V lost 5 bases, J lost 7 bases, and 18 bases lay in between. The CDR3 runs to 15 residues. Germline-derived CDR1 and CDR2 are MDHEN and SYDVKM. This chain's CDR3 is CASSPATVVGNEQFF. The DNA of the CDR3 is TGTGCCAGCAGTCCCGCGACAGTGGTGGGGAATGAGCAGTTCTTC.

Many counts were recorded for this clonotype. The V call is TRBV11-2, the J call TRBJ2-1; 11 bases are shared with TRBD2. CDR1 is SGHAT and CDR2 is FQNNGV in the germline V gene. The CDR3 has 18 residues. The ends lost 3 bases at V and 2 bases at J; junction bases unmatched: 9. CDR3 nucleotides: TGTGCCAGCAGCTTCCGCGCACCGGGACTAGCGGCCTACAATGAGCAGTTCTTC. Amino acid sequence: CASSFRAPGLAAYNEQFF. Combining the CDR3 with reference TRBV11-2 and TRBJ2-1 gives the whole variable domain EAGVAQSPRYKIIEKRQSVAFWCNPISGHATLYWYQQILGQGPKLLIQFQNNGVVDDSQLPKDRFSAERLKGVDSTLKIQPAKLEDSAVYLCASSFRAPGLAAYNEQFFGPGTRLTVL.

The rearrangement uses TRBV4-1 and TRBJ2-5, with 7 bases lining up with TRBD2. The germline V gene has CDR1 MGHRA and CDR2 YSYEKL. The J segment lost 4 bases and the V segment lost 0 bases, leaving 5 bases of the junction unmatched. The CDR3 has 15 amino acids. CDR3 DNA: TGCGCCAGCAGCCAAGATCGGGCGGGGGTAGAGACCCAGTACTTC. Its translation: CASSQDRAGVETQYF.

This clonotype appeared a few times. The chain has TRBV5-1 and TRBJ1-2, with 7 bases lining up with TRBD1. This CDR3 has 17 residues. The germline gives CDR1 SGHRS, CDR2 YFSETQ. With V trimmed by 0 bases and J by 2 bases, 10 bases remained unmatched. The CDR3 region has the DNA TGCGCCAGCAGCTTGGTTCGGTCGGGACAGAGAAACTATGGCTACACCTTC. Its protein is CASSLVRSGQRNYGYTF.

The V gene is TRBV10-1, the J gene TRBJ2-7; perhaps D is TRBD1 or TRBD2 (5 bases each). The germline V and J ends were trimmed by 6 bases and 2 bases, with 11 bases remaining between them. From germline, CDR1 is WNHNN and CDR2 SYGVQD (reference sequence). This CDR3 is 13 amino acids long. The CDR3 is CASRLGRAYEQYV. CDR3 bases: TGCGCCAGCAGGCTGGGACGGGCCTACGAGCAGTACGTC.

The chain links TRBV4-1 to TRBJ2-7, with 7 bases that match TRBD2. CDR1 MGHRA and CDR2 YSYEKL come from the germline V gene. V lost 0 bases to trimming and J lost 3 bases; unmatched junction nucleotides: 11. The CDR3 length is 17 residues. This CDR3 is CASSQEKGPGRDYEQYV. The DNA of the CDR3 is TGCGCCAGCAGCCAAGAAAAAGGGCCAGGGAGGGACTACGAGCAGTACGTC.

This CDR3 reads CASSLGERGWTDTQYF. CDR3 DNA sequence: TGTGCCAGCAGCTTAGGCGAGCGGGGGTGGACAGATACGCAGTATTTT. The chain combines TRBV7-6 with TRBJ2-3, with 8 positions matching TRBD2. V gave up 1 base and J gave up 3 bases; unmatched junction bases: 6. Germline values: CDR1 SGHVS, CDR2 FNYEAQ. The CDR3 is 16 residues long. The full variable domain, its missing parts supplied by reference TRBV7-6 and TRBJ2-3, is GAGVSQSPRYKVTKRGQDVALRCDPISGHVSLYWYRQALGQGPEFLTYFNYEAQQDKSGLPNDRFSAERPEGSISTLTIQRTEQRDSAMYRCASSLGERGWTDTQYFGPGTRLTVL.

This clonotype was counted a few times. The CDR3 region is CASSDSGGIDYGYTF. Written as DNA, the CDR3 is TGCGCCAGCAGCGATTCAGGGGGCATTGACTATGGCTACACCTTC. This sequence joins TRBV5-1 and TRBJ1-2, with 8 positions matching TRBD1. CDR3 length equals 15 residues. V lost 4 bases, J lost 3 bases, and 8 bases stayed unmatched. Germline CDR1 reads SGHRS; CDR2 reads YFSETQ. Filled out from reference TRBV5-1 and TRBJ1-2, the complete variable domain reads KAGVTQTPRYLIKTRGQQVTLSCSPISGHRSVSWYQQTPGQGLQFLFEYFSETQRNKGNFPGRFSGRQFSNSRSEMNVSTLELGDSALYLCASSDSGGIDYGYTFGSGTRLTVV.

This clonotype showed up just a few times. The rearrangement uses TRBV20-1 and TRBJ1-1; no firm D call. CDR3 size: 13 residues. Trimming cost V 5 bases and J 0 bases, with 10 bases left between them. CDR1 and CDR2 from the germline V gene are DFQATT and SNEGSKA (reference sequence). CDR3 DNA sequence: TGCAGTGCTCTCCATACAGTGAACACTGAAGCTTTCTTT. Amino acid sequence: CSALHTVNTEAFF.

This clonotype showed up many times. The J gene is TRBJ2-7, the V gene TRBV9, with 13 bases lining up with TRBD2. CDR1 is SGDLS and CDR2 is YYNGEE in the germline V gene. V trimming: 4 bases; J trimming: 2 bases; junction bases outside the gene matches: 12. The CDR3 covers 18 residues. The CDR3 loop is CASSPGPGLAGVPYEQYF. The CDR3 nucleotides are TGTGCCAGCAGCCCGGGTCCAGGACTAGCGGGAGTCCCCTACGAGCAGTACTTC.

This clonotype was counted at least ten times. The gene calls are TRBV29-1 and TRBJ2-5; 8 nucleotides match TRBD1. This CDR3 is 13 amino acids long. The V gene's germline CDR1 is SQVTM and CDR2 ANQGSEA. Here the CDR3 DNA reads TGCTGTTTCAGGGGGCGTGATAGAGAGACCCAGTACTTC. This encodes CCFRGRDRETQYF. The full variable domain, with the rest looked up from reference TRBV29-1 and TRBJ2-5, is SAVISQKPSRDICQRGTSLTIQCQVDSQVTMMFWYRQQPGQSLTLIATANQGSEATYESGFVIDKFPISRPNLTFSTLTVSNMSPEDSSIYLCCFRGRDRETQYFGPGTRLLVL.

This clonotype has a count of ten or more. An end of the junction differs from the germline gene, which may be a read error. The V call is TRBV18, the J call TRBJ2-2; TRBD2 is a possible D gene (6 bases). The length of the CDR3 is 14 residues. Germline assignment: CDR1 KGHSH and CDR2 LQKENI. CDR3 in DNA: TGCGCCAGCTCTCCGGGGGTCAACACCGGGGAGCTGTTTTTT. Protein sequence: CASSPGVNTGELFF.